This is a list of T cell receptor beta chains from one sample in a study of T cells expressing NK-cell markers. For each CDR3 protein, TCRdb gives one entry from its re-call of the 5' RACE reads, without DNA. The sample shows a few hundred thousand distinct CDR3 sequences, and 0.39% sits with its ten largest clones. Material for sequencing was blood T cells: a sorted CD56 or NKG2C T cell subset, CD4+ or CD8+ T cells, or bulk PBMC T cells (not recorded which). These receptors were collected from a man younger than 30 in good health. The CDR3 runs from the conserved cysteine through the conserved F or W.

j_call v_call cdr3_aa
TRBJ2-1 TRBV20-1 CSASRQVLNEQFF
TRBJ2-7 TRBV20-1 CSARGNSPYEQYF
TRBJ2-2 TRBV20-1 CSTPDRTNTGELFF
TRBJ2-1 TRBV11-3 CASSLRGSTQQFF
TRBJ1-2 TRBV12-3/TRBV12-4 CASSLREPANYGYTF
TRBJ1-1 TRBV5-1 CASSKTGTDKNTEAFF
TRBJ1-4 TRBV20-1 CSMRGPNEKLFF
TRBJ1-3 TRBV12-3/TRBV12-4 CASSFGGLGSGNTIYF
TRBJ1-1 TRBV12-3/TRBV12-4 CASSQTGIGAFF
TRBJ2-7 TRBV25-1 CASSGTGVYEQYF
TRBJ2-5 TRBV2 CASSAGQIQETQYF
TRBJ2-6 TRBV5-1 CASSQSTGANVLTF
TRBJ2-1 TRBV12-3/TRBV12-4 CASSPPEQGRKFF
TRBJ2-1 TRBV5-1 CASSLPGTSGRRYNEQFF
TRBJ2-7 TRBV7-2 CASSHPDRVEQYF
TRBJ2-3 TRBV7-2 CASSFTLLAGGPTSTDTQYF
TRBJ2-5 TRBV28 CASSFVLGETQYF
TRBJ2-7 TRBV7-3 CASSSQGGLAVDEQYF
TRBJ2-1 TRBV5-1 CASSGTGAQLVLYNEQFF
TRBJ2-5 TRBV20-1 CSASRTSRETQYF
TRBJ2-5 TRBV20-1 CSARDLVLAGGPETQYF
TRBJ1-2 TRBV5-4 CASGITNYGYTF
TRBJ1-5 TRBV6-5 CASSPGTGDSTGQPQHF
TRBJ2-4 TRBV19 CASSPSGGLAKNIQYF
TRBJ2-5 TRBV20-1 CSARPGHQETQYF
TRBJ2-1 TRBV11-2 CASSLIRTSGRLFF
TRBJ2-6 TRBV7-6 CASSSDSVSGANVLTF
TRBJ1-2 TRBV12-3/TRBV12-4 CASSLTASYGYTF
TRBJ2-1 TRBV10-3 CAISGTHEQFF
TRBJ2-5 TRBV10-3 CAISETRGATETQYF
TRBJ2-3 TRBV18 CASSPLPGSVTDTQYF
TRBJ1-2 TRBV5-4 CASSAFTGLLISYGYTF
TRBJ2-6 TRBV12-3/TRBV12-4 CASSLYYRLSGANVLTF
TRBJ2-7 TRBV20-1 CSAKLPLAGVNEQYF
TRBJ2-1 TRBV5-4 CASRDARLAGGSNEQFF
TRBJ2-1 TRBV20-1 CSAPGLGNEQFF
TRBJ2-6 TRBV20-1 CSARVGSSGANVLTF
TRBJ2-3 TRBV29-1 CSVERGGSTDTQYF
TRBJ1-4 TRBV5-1 CASSLIQGNEKLFF
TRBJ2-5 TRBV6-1 CASSVGAFWETQYF
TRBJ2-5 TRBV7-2 CATSRAGGPQETQYF
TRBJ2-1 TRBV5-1 CASSSGQGVDEQFF